This T cell receptor beta chain came from a study of control samples from healthy donors and cancer patients. Repertoires were generated with immunoSEQ multiplex PCR, while TCRdb's copy carries only in-frame clones and drops some. The top ten clones hold 3.5% to 4% of a sample with tens of thousands of clones, over 75% of them seen once. The CDR3 spans 11 residues. The germline CDR1 and CDR2 sequences are SNHLY and FYNNEI. The V end was cut by 4 bases, the J end by 10 bases, with 8 bases between. The sequence came from a woman aged 45-65 years in good health. Material for sequencing was blood. The chain links TRBV2 to TRBJ2-1; possible D gene TRBD2, 6 bases. The DNA for the CDR3 is TGTGCCAGCAGTGCGGGAGTCGAGCAGTTCTTC. This encodes CASSAGVEQFF. The variable domain in full, completed from reference TRBV2 and TRBJ2-1, reads EPEVTQTPSHQVTQMGQEVILRCVPISNHLYFYWYRQILGQKVEFLVSFYNNEISEKSEIFDDQFSVERPDGSNFTLKIRSTKLEDSAMYFCASSAGVEQFFGPGTRLTVL.